A selection of T cell receptor beta chains follows, all from one sample in a study of blood T cell repertoires in COVID-19. Generated by immunoSEQ multiplex PCR, the TCRdb table keeps only in-frame clones and is missing some. The data hold over 65,000 clones, with approximately 86% observed a single time. The specimen was peripheral blood. These receptors all come from a man older than 75 with COVID-19, enrolled during active disease. Both conserved end residues are part of each CDR3. Fields, in order: J gene, clone size, V gene, D gene, CDR3 DNA, CDR3 protein. The D gene is left open where the match is weak. Size is omitted from some rows. Given values are once, few, many or a class for expanded clones.

TRBJ1-3 | once | TRBV5-4 | TRBD1 | TGTGCCAGCAGCTTGTACAGGGGGGCAGACACCATATATTTT | CASSLYRGADTIYF
TRBJ1-3 | once | TRBV5-5 | TRBD1 | TGTGCCAGCAGCTCGTTCGGGACAGGGGGAAGCTCTGGAAACACCATATATTTT | CASSSFGTGGSSGNTIYF
TRBJ2-3 | . | TRBV5-1 | TRBD2 | TGCGCCAGCAGCTTGACTAGCGGGCCAAGCACAGATACGCAGTATTTT | CASSLTSGPSTDTQYF
TRBJ2-7 | . | TRBV28 | TRBD1 | TGTGCCAGCAGTTTGAACCCCGGGACAGTAAAGAAGCAGTACTTC | CASSLNPGTVKKQYF
TRBJ2-2 | . | TRBV5-1 | TRBD2 | TGCGCCAGCAGCTTGGCCCTCGGCGGGGGGAGGTCCGGGGAGCTGTTTTTT | CASSLALGGGRSGELFF
TRBJ2-4 | . | TRBV2 | . | TGTGCCAGCAGTGTGGGCGTAGCCAAAAACATTCAGTACTTC | CASSVGVAKNIQYF
TRBJ2-3 | . | TRBV7-8 | TRBD1 | TGTGCCAGCAGCTTAATCCCCCTCCCGGGCAGGGGGCGTTCAGATACGCAGTATTTT | CASSLIPLPGRGRSDTQYF
TRBJ1-5 | . | TRBV3-1/TRBV3-2 | TRBD1 | TGTGCCAGCAGCCTAGGGCAGGGGGGCAATCAGCCCCAGCATTTT | CASSLGQGGNQPQHF
TRBJ1-1 | . | TRBV5-1 | TRBD1 | TGCGCCAGCAACCCTGGACAGGGGAACACTGAAGCTTTCTTT | CASNPGQGNTEAFF
TRBJ1-4 | few | TRBV5-1 | . | TGCGCCAGCAGCTTGGGCAGTCATGAAAAACTGTTTTTT | CASSLGSHEKLFF
TRBJ2-1 | . | TRBV5-4 | TRBD2 | TGTGCCAGCAGCCCATCTTATCGGACTAGGAACAATGAGCAGTTCTTC | CASSPSYRTRNNEQFF
TRBJ1-5 | once | TRBV19 | . | TGTGCCAGTAGGACGACAGGCTTAAATCAGCCCCAGCATTTT | CASRTTGLNQPQHF
TRBJ1-1 | . | TRBV20-1 | . | TGCAGTGCTCCAAGACAGGAAGAAGCTTTCTTT | CSAPRQEEAFF
TRBJ1-6 | . | TRBV28 | TRBD1 | TGTGCCAGCAGGGAAACGGGACAGAGCTCCTATAATTCACCCCTCCACTTT | CASRETGQSSYNSPLHF
TRBJ2-7 | . | TRBV3-1/TRBV3-2 | . | TGTGCCAGCAGCCAAGAGAGGAGCCCCTACGAGCAGTACTTC | CASSQERSPYEQYF
TRBJ1-1 | . | TRBV6-6 | TRBD1 | TGTGCCAGCAGTCCGGGACAGGGGCTCGGTGACACTGAAGCTTTCTTT | CASSPGQGLGDTEAFF
TRBJ1-1 | . | TRBV24-1 | TRBD1 | TGTGCCACCAGTGACAACAGGGGTCCCACTGAAGCTTTCTTT | CATSDNRGPTEAFF
TRBJ1-1 | . | TRBV10-3 | . | TGTGCCACTCGGACGGAGGGGAACACTGAAGCTTTCTTT | CATRTEGNTEAFF
TRBJ1-1 | . | TRBV10-2 | . | TGCGCCAGCAGTAGAGACAGGAACACTGAAGCTTTCTTT | CASSRDRNTEAFF
TRBJ1-3 | . | TRBV4-1 | . | TGCGCCAGCAGCCCCCGCCCGACTTCCTCTGGAAACACCATATATTTT | CASSPRPTSSGNTIYF
TRBJ1-6 | . | TRBV6-4 | TRBD1 | TGTGCCAGCAGCCGGGACAGTAATTCACCCCTCCACTTT | CASSRDSNSPLHF
TRBJ1-2 | once | TRBV6-2/TRBV6-3 | . | TGTGCCAGCAGTTTCCGTCATCTGAGAACTAACTATGGCTACACCTTC | CASSFRHLRTNYGYTF
TRBJ2-1 | . | TRBV9 | . | TGTGCCAGCAGCGGCGCGGGGAGCTCCTACAATGAGCAGTTCTTC | CASSGAGSSYNEQFF
TRBJ1-1 | . | TRBV9 | TRBD1 | TGTGCCAGCAGCTATGGACAGGGGGGAAACACTGAAGCTTTCTTT | CASSYGQGGNTEAFF
TRBJ1-1 | . | TRBV19 | TRBD1 | TGTGCCAGTAGTATAGCCAGGGGGACAGAGAACACTGAAGCTTTCTTT | CASSIARGTENTEAFF
TRBJ1-2 | . | TRBV5-1 | TRBD1 | TGCGCCAGCAGCATTACCGGGACAGCCTATGGCTACACCTTC | CASSITGTAYGYTF
TRBJ1-6 | . | TRBV6-2/TRBV6-3 | . | TGTGCCAGCAGTCGAACCCCGCGAGGAAGTGGATCACCCCTCCACTTT | CASSRTPRGSGSPLHF
TRBJ2-3 | . | TRBV2 | TRBD2 | TGTGCCAGCAGTTTCGGGGGGGGCACAGATACGCAGTATTTT | CASSFGGGTDTQYF
TRBJ1-1 | . | TRBV4-2 | . | TGTGCCAGCAGCCAATACCCCGCGTCGGCGGCGAGGAACACTGAAGCTTTCTTT | CASSQYPASAARNTEAFF
TRBJ1-2 | . | TRBV6-1 | . | TGTGCCAGCAGTGAAGTAAGGGGGTATGGCTACACCTTC | CASSEVRGYGYTF
TRBJ2-7 | . | TRBV5-4 | TRBD1 | TGTGCCAGCAGCTGGGACAGCCAAACCTACGAGCAGTACTTC | CASSWDSQTYEQYF
TRBJ2-6 | . | TRBV6-2/TRBV6-3 | TRBD2 | TGTGCCAGCAGTTCCGGGGGGAAGGCTGGGGCCAACGTCCTGACTTTC | CASSSGGKAGANVLTF
TRBJ1-4 | once | TRBV5-1 | TRBD1 | TGCGCCAGCAGCGACAGGGGGCAGGCTAATGAAAAACTGTTTTTT | CASSDRGQANEKLFF
TRBJ2-3 | . | TRBV10-2 | . | TGCGCCAGCAGTCCAAGCACGGGCACAGATACGCAGTATTTT | CASSPSTGTDTQYF
TRBJ2-7 | once | TRBV18 | TRBD1 | TGTGCCAGCTCACCATATGGCAGGGGGCAAGACGAGCAGTACTTC | CASSPYGRGQDEQYF
TRBJ1-2 | . | TRBV29-1 | . | TGCAGCGCCGGTAAAAGGGGCCTTAACTATGGCTACACCTTC | CSAGKRGLNYGYTF
TRBJ1-2 | . | TRBV19 | . | TGTGCCACCAACTTGGGGAGGGGACGGGATGGCTACACCTTC | CATNLGRGRDGYTF
TRBJ1-5 | few | TRBV6-5 | . | TGTGCCAGCAGTTTGTCCCAGGGGTATCAGCCCCAGCATTTT | CASSLSQGYQPQHF
TRBJ2-7 | . | TRBV6-4 | . | TGTGACGCCTTAGATGGAGAAGAGCAGTACTTC | CDALDGEEQYF
TRBJ1-1 | few | TRBV3-1/TRBV3-2 | . | TGTGCCAGCAGCCGGGGGACCCGGGGACAAGGGTTCCACACTGAAGCTTTCTTT | CASSRGTRGQGFHTEAFF
TRBJ2-3 | . | TRBV4-1 | TRBD1 | TGCGCCAGCAGCCGAATAGGGGGCGGGACAGATACGCAGTATTTT | CASSRIGGGTDTQYF